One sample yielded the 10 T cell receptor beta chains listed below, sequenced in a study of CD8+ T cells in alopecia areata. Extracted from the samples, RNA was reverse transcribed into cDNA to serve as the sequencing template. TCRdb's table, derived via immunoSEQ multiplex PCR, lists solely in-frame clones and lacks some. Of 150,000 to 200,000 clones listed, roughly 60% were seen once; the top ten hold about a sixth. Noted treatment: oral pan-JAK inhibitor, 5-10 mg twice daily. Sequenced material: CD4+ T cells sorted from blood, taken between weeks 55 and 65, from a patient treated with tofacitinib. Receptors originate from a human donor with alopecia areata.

The CDR3 region is CASSPMRGPGANVLTF. In DNA, the CDR3 is TGTGCCAGCTCACCAATGAGGGGCCCTGGGGCCAACGTCCTGACTTTC. The chain uses TRBV18 and TRBJ2-6; D is perhaps TRBD1 or TRBD2 (5 bases each). Germline CDR1 is KGHSH and CDR2 is LQKENI. This CDR3 is 16 amino acids long. The ends were cut back, 2 bases at V and 2 bases at J, with 10 bases in the middle.

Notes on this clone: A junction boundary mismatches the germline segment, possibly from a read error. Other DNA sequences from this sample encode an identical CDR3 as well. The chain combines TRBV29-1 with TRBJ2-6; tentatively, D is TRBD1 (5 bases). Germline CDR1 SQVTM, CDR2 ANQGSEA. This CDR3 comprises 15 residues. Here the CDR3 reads CSVRDSSSGANVLTF. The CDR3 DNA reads TGCAGCGTTCGTGACAGCAGCTCTGGGGCCAACGTCCTGACTTTT.

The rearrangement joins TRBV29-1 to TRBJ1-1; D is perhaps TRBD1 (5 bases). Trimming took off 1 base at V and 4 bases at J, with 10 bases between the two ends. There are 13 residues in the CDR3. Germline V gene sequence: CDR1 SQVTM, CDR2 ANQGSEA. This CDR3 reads CSVEVGGITEAFF. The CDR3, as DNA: TGCAGCGTTGAAGTCGGGGGGATCACTGAAGCTTTCTTT.

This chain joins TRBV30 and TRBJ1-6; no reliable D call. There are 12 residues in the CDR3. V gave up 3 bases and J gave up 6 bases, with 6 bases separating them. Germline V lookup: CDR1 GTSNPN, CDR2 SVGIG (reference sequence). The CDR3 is CAWRGLNSPLHF. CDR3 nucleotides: TGTGCCTGGAGGGGCCTTAATTCACCCCTCCACTTT.

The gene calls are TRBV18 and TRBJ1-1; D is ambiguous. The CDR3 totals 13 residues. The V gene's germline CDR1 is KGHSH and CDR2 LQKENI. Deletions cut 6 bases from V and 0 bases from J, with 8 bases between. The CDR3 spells CASSEGMNTEAFF. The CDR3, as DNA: TGTGCCAGCTCCGAAGGCATGAACACTGAAGCTTTCTTT.

The CDR3 sequence: CATGTTETQYF. The CDR3, as DNA: TGTGCCACCGGGACTACCGAGACCCAGTACTTC. This chain connects TRBV10-3 to TRBJ2-5; TRBD2 agrees at 7 bases. Germline CDR1 ENHRY, CDR2 SYGVKD. V lost 10 bases and J lost 5; bases outside the gene matches: 4. The CDR3 runs 11 residues.

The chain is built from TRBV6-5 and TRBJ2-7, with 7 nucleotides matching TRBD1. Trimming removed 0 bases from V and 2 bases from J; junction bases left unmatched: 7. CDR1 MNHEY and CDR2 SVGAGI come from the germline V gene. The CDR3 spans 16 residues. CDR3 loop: CASSYSIQTGPYEQYF. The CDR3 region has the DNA TGTGCCAGCAGTTACTCGATTCAGACAGGGCCCTACGAGCAGTACTTC.

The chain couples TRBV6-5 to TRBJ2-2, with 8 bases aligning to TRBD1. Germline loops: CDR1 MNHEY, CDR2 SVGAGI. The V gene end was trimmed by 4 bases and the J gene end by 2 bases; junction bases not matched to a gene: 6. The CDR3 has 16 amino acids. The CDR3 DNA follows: TGTGCCAGCAGTTTCCGGACAGGGTTCAACACCGGGGAGCTGTTTTTT. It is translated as CASSFRTGFNTGELFF.

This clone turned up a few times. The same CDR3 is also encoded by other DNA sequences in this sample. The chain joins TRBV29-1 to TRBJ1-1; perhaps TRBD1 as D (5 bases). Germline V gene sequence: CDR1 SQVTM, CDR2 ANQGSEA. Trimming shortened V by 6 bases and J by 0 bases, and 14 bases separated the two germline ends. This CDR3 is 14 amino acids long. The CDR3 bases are TGCAGCGTGGCGGGACTGAGCCTGAACACTGAAGCTTTCTTT. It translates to CSVAGLSLNTEAFF.

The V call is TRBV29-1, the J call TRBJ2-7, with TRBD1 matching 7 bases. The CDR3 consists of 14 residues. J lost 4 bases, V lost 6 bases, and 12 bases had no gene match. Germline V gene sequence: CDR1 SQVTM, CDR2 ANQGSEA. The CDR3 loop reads CSVRRDSNIYEQYF. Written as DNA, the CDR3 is TGCAGCGTCCGACGGGACAGCAACATTTACGAGCAGTACTTC.